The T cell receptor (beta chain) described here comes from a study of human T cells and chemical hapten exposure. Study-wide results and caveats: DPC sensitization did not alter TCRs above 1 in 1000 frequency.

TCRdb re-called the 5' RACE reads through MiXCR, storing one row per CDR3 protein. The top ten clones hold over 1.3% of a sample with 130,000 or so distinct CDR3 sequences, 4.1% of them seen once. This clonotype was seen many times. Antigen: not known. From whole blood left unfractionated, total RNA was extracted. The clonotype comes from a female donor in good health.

This CDR3 is CSVTTDNYGYTF. The DNA of the CDR3 is TGCAGTGTTACGACGGATAACTATGGCTACACCTTC. V gene TRBV20-1 combines with J gene TRBJ1-2; D unclear. V was cut by 7 bases and J by 1 base, with 10 bases left in between. This CDR3 is 12 amino acids long. CDR1 and CDR2 from the germline V gene are DFQATT and SNEGSKA (reference sequence).